This passage covers 25 T cell receptor beta chains from one sample sequenced in a study of blood T cell repertoires in COVID-19. Using immunoSEQ multiplex PCR, the repertoire was profiled, and TCRdb retains in-frame clones only, with some absent. Among about 180,000 clones, about 83% were seen once, and the ten largest hold 7.5% to 10%. Sequenced: PBMCs or T cells enriched from blood (not recorded which). These receptors were taken from a woman aged 25-40 years who had recovered from COVID-19.

The rearrangement joins TRBV4-1 to TRBJ2-7; TRBD2 is a possible D gene (5 bases). The CDR3 runs to 13 residues. V lost 1 base, J lost 4 bases, and 8 bases lay in between. Germline CDR1 and CDR2: MGHRA and YSYEKL. CDR3 sequence reads: CASSQAGVYEQYF. In DNA form, the CDR3 reads TGCGCCAGCAGCCAAGCCGGGGTATACGAGCAGTACTTC.

This chain uses TRBV7-2 with TRBJ2-7; 7 bases are shared with TRBD1. CDR1 SGHTA and CDR2 FQGNSA come from the germline V gene. V was pared by 6 bases and J by 1 base, with 6 bases of the junction left unmatched. This CDR3 is built from 14 residues. In nucleotides, the CDR3 is TGTGCCAGCAGTACCGACAGGGCTTCCTACGAGCAGTACTTC. It translates to CASSTDRASYEQYF.

This rearrangement joins TRBV21-1 to TRBJ1-2; TRBD1 is the table's D call, not checked against the DNA. TRBV21-1 is given as a pseudogene. This CDR3 is built from 16 residues. DNA of the CDR3: TGTGCCAGCAGCAAAGACGTGACAGCAAGGAACTATGGCTACACCTTC. Translating gives CASSKDVTARNYGYTF.

J is TRBJ2-7 and V is TRBV18, with 11 bases matching TRBD1. Germline CDR1 and CDR2: KGHSH and LQKENI. The CDR3 length is 13 residues. V lost 8 bases, J lost 5 bases, and 5 bases stayed unmatched. The CDR3 DNA sequence: TGTGCCAGCACCCCGGGACAGGGGGACGAGCAGTACTTC. Amino acids: CASTPGQGDEQYF. Together with reference TRBV18 and TRBJ2-7, the CDR3 gives the full variable domain: NAGVMQNPRHLVRRRGQEARLRCSPMKGHSHVYWYRQLPEEGLKFMVYLQKENIIDESGMPKERFSAEFPKEGPSILRIQQVVRGDSAAYFCASTPGQGDEQYFGPGTRLTVT.

The gene calls are TRBV19 and TRBJ2-5; maybe TRBD2 (5 bases). The V end was cut by 2 bases, the J end by 5 bases, with 9 bases between. The CDR3 is 13 residues long. Germline lookup yields CDR1 LNHDA and CDR2 SQIVND (reference sequence). CDR3 sequence (DNA): TGTGCCAGTAGTATATCCGAGCGGGAGACCCAGTACTTC. This translates into CASSISERETQYF.

The rearrangement links TRBV11-2 to TRBJ2-3, with 9 bases that match TRBD2. The CDR3 is 16 residues long. Germline V gene data show CDR1 as SGHAT and CDR2 as FQNNGV. V shed 1 base, J shed 5 bases, and the junction held 7 bases outside the gene matches. The CDR3 sequence is CASSLGILREGDTQYF. The CDR3 DNA follows: TGTGCCAGCAGCTTAGGCATCTTGCGGGAGGGAGATACGCAGTATTTT.

The CDR3 nucleotides are TGTGCCAGCAGCGATAACAGGAATGAAAAACTGTTTTTT. Residues: CASSDNRNEKLFF. The chain couples TRBV2 to TRBJ1-4; D possibly corresponds to TRBD1 (5 bases). This CDR3 has 13 residues. Germline values: CDR1 SNHLY, CDR2 FYNNEI. The V gene lost 6 bases and the J gene lost 5 bases, with 10 bases spanning the gap.

The rearrangement joins TRBV19 to TRBJ1-5; TRBD1 might be the D (5 bases). The CDR3 runs to 15 residues. Germline V gene lookup returns CDR1 LNHDA and CDR2 SQIVND (reference sequence). With 7 bases removed from V and 0 bases from J, the gap between germline ends came to 13 bases. CDR3 in DNA: TGTGCCAGTAATCTGGACATTGATAGCAATCAGCCCCAGCATTTT. Translation: CASNLDIDSNQPQHF.

In DNA, the CDR3 is TGCGCCAGCAGCTTGGTACCCGGCGGGGACGAGCAGTACTTC. As protein: CASSLVPGGDEQYF. The chain is built from TRBV5-1 and TRBJ2-7; TRBD2 is a possible D gene (6 bases). Germline V gene lookup returns CDR1 SGHRS and CDR2 YFSETQ. V shed 0 bases and J shed 5 bases, with 12 bases lying between them. The CDR3 runs 14 residues.

The V gene is TRBV25-1, the J gene TRBJ2-1, with 10 bases identical to TRBD1. Trimming at V came to 4 bases and at J to 5 bases, leaving 8 bases not matched to a gene. CDR1 MGHDK and CDR2 SYGVNS come from the germline V gene. This CDR3 region has 16 residues. The DNA for the CDR3 is TGTGCCAGCAGTGGGTTTTCCGGGACAGGGGACAATGAGCAGTTCTTC. This encodes CASSGFSGTGDNEQFF.

A single count supports this clone. This chain connects TRBV2 to TRBJ2-3; the D gene is possibly TRBD2 (6 bases). Looked up from germline, CDR1 is SNHLY and CDR2 is FYNNEI. V shed 4 bases and J shed 0 bases, with 17 bases lying between them. This CDR3 contains 17 residues. The CDR3 is CASSASIAATSTDTQYF. CDR3 DNA: TGTGCCAGCAGTGCCTCTATAGCGGCGACTAGCACAGATACGCAGTATTTT.

The chain has TRBV6-1 and TRBJ2-7; TRBD2 aligns across 11 bases. The CDR3 has 17 residues. With V trimmed by 3 bases and J by 2 bases, 9 bases remained unmatched. Germline V gives CDR1 MNHNS, CDR2 SASEGT. CDR3 bases: TGTGCCAGCAGTGATATAGGGCTAGCGGGGGGACCCTACGAGCAGTACTTC. Translated, it gives CASSDIGLAGGPYEQYF.

The chain carries TRBV19 and TRBJ1-2, with 8 bases identical to TRBD1. With 7 bases clipped from V and 6 bases from J, the junction kept 16 bases outside the gene matches. The CDR3 has 16 amino acids. Germline V lookup: CDR1 LNHDA, CDR2 SQIVND (reference sequence). This CDR3 is CASTGTGALSKDGYTF. The DNA for the CDR3 is TGTGCCAGTACGGGGACAGGAGCCCTTAGTAAAGATGGCTACACCTTC.

This chain connects TRBV7-9 to TRBJ2-3, with D possibly being TRBD2 (7 bases). The CDR3 covers 17 residues. Germline loops: CDR1 SEHNR, CDR2 FQNEAQ (reference sequence). V lost 5 bases to trimming and J lost 4 bases, with 22 bases between them. CDR3 sequence (DNA): TGTGCCAGCAGCCTAAATCTAGGTGGGGGGGCCCCAGATACGCAGTATTTT. Protein product: CASSLNLGGGAPDTQYF.

This chain links TRBV28 with TRBJ2-2; a possible D gene is TRBD1 (5 bases). Looked up from germline, CDR1 is MDHEN and CDR2 is SYDVKM. This CDR3 comprises 14 residues. V lost 4 bases and J 5 bases, leaving 11 bases between the germline ends. The CDR3 DNA is TGTGCCAGCAGTTACAGGCTCGGGACCGGGGAGCTGTTTTTT. It yields the protein CASSYRLGTGELFF.

CDR3 protein: CARDSPRSYNEQFF. In nucleotides, the CDR3 is TGTGCCCGGGACTCCCCGCGCTCCTACAATGAGCAGTTCTTC. The chain links TRBV30 to TRBJ2-1, with D possibly matching TRBD2 (6 bases). Trimming shortened V by 8 bases and J by 0 bases, and 14 bases separated the two germline ends. Germline V gene data show CDR1 as GTSNPN and CDR2 as SVGIG (reference sequence). The CDR3 length is 14 residues.

The rearrangement links TRBV11-2 to TRBJ2-1; 8 positions match TRBD2. This CDR3 is 16 amino acids long. Germline V gives CDR1 SGHAT, CDR2 FQNNGV. V gave up 5 bases and J gave up 7 bases; unmatched junction bases: 13. CDR3 region: CASSTRAGGGSNEQFF. The CDR3 nucleotides read TGTGCCAGCAGCACCCGGGCGGGAGGAGGTAGTAATGAGCAGTTCTTC. The full variable domain, with the rest looked up from reference TRBV11-2 and TRBJ2-1, is EAGVAQSPRYKIIEKRQSVAFWCNPISGHATLYWYQQILGQGPKLLIQFQNNGVVDDSQLPKDRFSAERLKGVDSTLKIQPAKLEDSAVYLCASSTRAGGGSNEQFFGPGTRLTVL.

The chain combines TRBV12-3 or TRBV12-4 with TRBJ2-7, with TRBD2 as a possible D gene (5 bases). The germline V and J ends were trimmed by 5 bases and 3 bases, with 8 bases remaining between them. This CDR3 is 12 amino acids long. DNA of the CDR3: TGTGCCAGCAGTCCCGGGGACTACGAGCAGTACTTC. This gives the protein CASSPGDYEQYF.

The CDR3 loop is CASSQDPPAGTPPQETQYF. The CDR3 nucleotides read TGCGCCAGCAGCCAAGACCCCCCAGCGGGGACCCCCCCACAAGAGACCCAGTACTTC. This sequence joins TRBV4-1 and TRBJ2-5; 7 positions match TRBD2. With 0 bases clipped from V and 2 bases from J, the junction kept 15 bases outside the gene matches. The CDR3 sequence is 19 residues long. The V gene's germline CDR1 is MGHRA and CDR2 YSYEKL.

This chain joins TRBV15 and TRBJ1-4, with a tentative D call TRBD1 (6 bases). Germline CDR1 is LNHNV and CDR2 is YYDKDF (reference sequence). V was clipped by 1 base and J by 11 bases, with 11 bases between them. The CDR3 contains 13 residues. CDR3 bases: TGTGCCACCAGCAGAGGACAGGTGGGGAAACTGTTTTTT. As protein: CATSRGQVGKLFF.

V is TRBV1 and J is TRBJ2-7; the D call in the table, TRBD1, was not verified against the DNA. TRBV1 is a documented pseudogene. CDR3 size: 15 residues. This chain's CDR3 is CTSSQGALNSYEQYF. The CDR3 DNA reads as TGCACCAGCAGCCAAGGGGCACTGAACTCCTACGAGCAGTACTTC.

This chain links TRBV18 with TRBJ1-2; 7 bases align to TRBD1. The CDR3 is 15 residues long. The ends lost 1 base at V and 5 bases at J; junction bases unmatched: 7. Germline V gene data show CDR1 as KGHSH and CDR2 as LQKENI. CDR3: CASSPRDSLRYGYTF. CDR3 nucleotide sequence: TGTGCCAGCTCACCACGGGACAGCTTAAGATATGGCTACACCTTC.

J is TRBJ2-3 and V is TRBV30, with TRBD1 matching 9 bases. Trimming at V came to 2 bases and at J to 3 bases, leaving 6 bases not matched to a gene. Germline CDR1 is GTSNPN and CDR2 is SVGIG (reference sequence). The CDR3 is 15 residues long. The CDR3 nucleotides are TGTGCCTGGAGTAAAGACAGGGGGTCAACAGATACGCAGTATTTT. Amino acid sequence: CAWSKDRGSTDTQYF.

This rearrangement joins TRBV4-1 to TRBJ1-5; D is unclear. This CDR3 is built from 15 residues. Germline-derived CDR1 and CDR2 are MGHRA and YSYEKL. V gave up 1 base and J gave up 4 bases, with 11 bases separating them. The CDR3 sequence is CASSQVKGVNQPQHF. CDR3 in DNA: TGCGCCAGCAGCCAAGTGAAGGGAGTAAATCAGCCCCAGCATTTT.

This chain connects TRBV4-2 to TRBJ1-3; D ambiguous. The germline CDR1 and CDR2 sequences are LGHNA and YNFKEQ. With 2 bases removed from V and 4 bases from J, the gap between germline ends came to 18 bases. The CDR3 consists of 17 residues. CDR3 amino acids: CASSQSSTRRSGNTIYF. CDR3 DNA sequence: TGTGCCAGCAGCCAATCAAGCACACGGCGGTCAGGAAACACCATATATTTT.